A single T cell receptor beta chain is shown here with its context. Its antigen is not known. TCRdb keeps only in-frame clones here, not all; method: immunoSEQ multiplex PCR. Of about 15,000 clones in the sample, approximately 60% were seen once. Regarding treatment: treatment-naive control, cytoreductive nephrectomy. Per germline, CDR1 LGHNA and CDR2 YNFKEQ. This CDR3 spans 16 amino acids. The V and J ends lost 2 bases and 8 bases respectively, with 18 bases between them. This entry is derived from a study of radiation and T cells in renal cell carcinoma. Study-wide results and limits: Irradiated tumors held more dominant CDR3 motifs than control tumors. Only small tumor regions of around 1 g were sampled.

This chain links TRBV4-2 with TRBJ1-4; possible D gene TRBD1, 5 bases. The receptor was derived from a man in his sixties with renal cell carcinoma. The sequenced sample was tumor tissue, obtained from a patient whose treatment was nephrectomy without radiotherapy. The CDR3 region is CASSQTPGQGNEKLFF. CDR3 nucleotides: TGTGCCAGCAGCCAAACACCTGGGCAGGGTAACGAAAAACTGTTTTTT.